Listed below are T cell receptor beta chains from one sample, sequenced in a study of cytomegalovirus exposure and HLA in healthy donors. Clones were sequenced by immunoSEQ multiplex PCR, and TCRdb holds only the in-frame ones, with some missing. The sample carries around 150,000 clones, roughly 92% recorded once. Sequencing was done on a sample of PBMCs. Every receptor here comes from a man between 18 and 29 years old in good health and CMV-seronegative. The CDR3 runs from the conserved cysteine through the conserved F or W. The order of the fields is V gene, J gene, clone size, CDR3 protein. Rows may omit the clone size; those that give it use once, few, many or a size class.

v_gene: TRBV18
j_gene: TRBJ2-3
abundance: .
CDR3aa: CASSPQVQVAGTDTQYF

v_gene: TRBV14
j_gene: TRBJ1-2
abundance: .
CDR3aa: CASSQDRRGYYGYTF

v_gene: TRBV19
j_gene: TRBJ2-7
abundance: .
CDR3aa: CASSNWLAGGTYEQYF

v_gene: TRBV30
j_gene: TRBJ2-5
abundance: .
CDR3aa: CAWSTGVETQYF

v_gene: TRBV9
j_gene: TRBJ2-1
abundance: .
CDR3aa: CASSPRIGGMEQFF

v_gene: TRBV7-9
j_gene: TRBJ2-1
abundance: .
CDR3aa: CASSAPGLGNNEQFF

v_gene: TRBV5-4
j_gene: TRBJ1-2
abundance: once
CDR3aa: CASSVDRGPNYGYTF

v_gene: TRBV11-2
j_gene: TRBJ2-3
abundance: once
CDR3aa: CASSLTGPDTQYF

v_gene: TRBV30
j_gene: TRBJ1-2
abundance: .
CDR3aa: CAWSVRTGQKNYGYTF

v_gene: TRBV5-4
j_gene: TRBJ1-2
abundance: .
CDR3aa: CASSLDPTGGYTF

v_gene: TRBV7-9
j_gene: TRBJ1-4
abundance: .
CDR3aa: CASSLDGGLNEKLFF

v_gene: TRBV15
j_gene: TRBJ1-2
abundance: few
CDR3aa: CATSLAGWGYTF

v_gene: TRBV7-6
j_gene: TRBJ2-7
abundance: .
CDR3aa: CASSLGTGVYEQYF

v_gene: TRBV6-4
j_gene: TRBJ1-5
abundance: .
CDR3aa: CASSDSVTRQPQHF

v_gene: TRBV5-1
j_gene: TRBJ1-1
abundance: .
CDR3aa: CASSPRTGDEAFF

v_gene: TRBV5-1
j_gene: TRBJ2-1
abundance: once
CDR3aa: CASSLGGTSGRDEQFF

v_gene: TRBV11-2
j_gene: TRBJ2-1
abundance: .
CDR3aa: CASSLEDSGSWSYNEQFF

v_gene: TRBV7-2
j_gene: TRBJ1-1
abundance: .
CDR3aa: CASSSLQGMWNTEAFF

v_gene: TRBV18
j_gene: TRBJ2-1
abundance: .
CDR3aa: CASSPTTDNEQFF

v_gene: TRBV9
j_gene: TRBJ2-5
abundance: .
CDR3aa: CASSATGDQETQYF

v_gene: TRBV11-3
j_gene: TRBJ2-2
abundance: .
CDR3aa: CASSLEMTANTGELFF

v_gene: TRBV7-3
j_gene: TRBJ2-6
abundance: .
CDR3aa: CASSAGQGGGSGANVLTF

v_gene: TRBV4-1
j_gene: TRBJ1-2
abundance: .
CDR3aa: CASSQDSGRTETNYGYTF

v_gene: TRBV5-1
j_gene: TRBJ1-6
abundance: .
CDR3aa: CASSLGGSSYNSPLHF

v_gene: TRBV6-1
j_gene: TRBJ1-5
abundance: .
CDR3aa: CASSVVRRFNSNQPQHF

v_gene: TRBV7-9
j_gene: TRBJ1-2
abundance: .
CDR3aa: CASSSGDRAGYTF

v_gene: TRBV11-2
j_gene: TRBJ1-2
abundance: .
CDR3aa: CASSRTGGANGYTF